These 9 T cell receptor beta chains were sequenced from one sample in a study of blood T cell repertoires in COVID-19. Clones were read by immunoSEQ multiplex PCR, and TCRdb kept only the in-frame ones, dropping some. The sample holds more than 200,000 clones, 90% seen once. The sample taken for sequencing was peripheral blood. Receptors originate from a man in his thirties or forties with COVID-19, enrolled during active disease.

This chain links TRBV7-2 with TRBJ1-2; 9 bases match TRBD1. V dropped 5 bases and J dropped 4; count of bases not matched to a gene: 17. The CDR3 covers 18 residues. Germline loops: CDR1 SGHTA, CDR2 FQGNSA. The DNA of the CDR3 is TGTGCCAGCAGCCCCATAGGGGGACAGGGCGGCACCAGCTATGGCTACACCTTC. Translating gives CASSPIGGQGGTSYGYTF.

The table lists this clone with a few counts. The chain recombines TRBV5-1 with TRBJ1-2, with TRBD1 as a possible D gene (5 bases). Trimming stripped 5 bases from V and 7 bases from J, with 21 bases between. CDR3 length equals 15 residues. Germline V lookup: CDR1 SGHRS, CDR2 YFSETQ. CDR3 DNA: TGCGCCAGCAGTTCTGGATGGGGCGGGGAGGTTGGCTACACCTTC. It yields the protein CASSSGWGGEVGYTF.

The rearrangement links TRBV3-1 (or the pseudogene TRBV3-2) to TRBJ1-2, with 8 bases lining up with TRBD1. The germline CDR1 and CDR2 sequences are LGHDT and YNNKEL (reference sequence). CDR3 size: 13 residues. V shed 1 base and J 5 bases; nucleotides not matched to a gene: 0. The chain's CDR3 is CASSQGTGYGYTF. The CDR3 DNA sequence: TGTGCCAGCAGCCAAGGGACAGGGTATGGCTACACCTTC.

This rearrangement joins TRBV28 to TRBJ1-2, with 9 bases aligning to TRBD1. V shed 5 bases, J shed 1 base, and the junction held 5 bases outside the gene matches. Germline CDR1 reads MDHEN; CDR2 reads SYDVKM. The CDR3 totals 15 residues. DNA of the CDR3: TGTGCCAGCAGTATCACAGGGGGCCTTAACTATGGCTACACCTTC. It translates to CASSITGGLNYGYTF.

This chain links TRBV27 with TRBJ1-5; D unclear. The germline V gene has CDR1 MNHEY and CDR2 SMNVEV (reference sequence). The CDR3 runs to 15 residues. V lost 4 bases, J lost 1 base, and 11 bases lay in between. Here the CDR3 reads CASSSRGPSNQPQHF. CDR3 nucleotides: TGTGCCAGCAGTTCCCGCGGCCCCAGCAATCAGCCCCAGCATTTT.

The chain employs TRBV4-3 and TRBJ2-7; 10 positions match TRBD1. This CDR3 comprises 15 residues. CDR1 and CDR2 (germline): LGHNA, YSLEER. V lost 4 bases and J lost 1; bases outside the gene matches: 4. CDR3 nucleotides: TGCGCCAGCAGCCCGGGACAGGGGATTTCCTACGAGCAGTACTTC. As protein: CASSPGQGISYEQYF.

V and J are TRBV3-1 (or the pseudogene TRBV3-2) and TRBJ2-7; TRBD1 matches 7 bases. The CDR3 sequence is 14 residues long. J gave up 3 bases and V 0 bases, and 2 bases lay outside the gene matches. CDR1 is LGHDT, CDR2 YNNKEL, per germline (reference sequence). The CDR3 spells CASSQDAGGYEQYF. CDR3 coding DNA: TGTGCCAGCAGCCAAGACGCAGGGGGCTACGAGCAGTACTTC.

The gene calls are TRBV24-1 and TRBJ2-5, with 7 bases that match TRBD2. This CDR3 spans 17 amino acids. Germline V gene lookup returns CDR1 KGHDR and CDR2 SFDVKD. Germline trimming cut 0 bases from V and 3 bases from J; bases unmatched to any gene: 9. DNA for the CDR3: TGTGCCACCAGTGATTTGCCGACCCCGAGCGGGAAAGAGACCCAGTACTTC. It codes for CATSDLPTPSGKETQYF.

The chain couples TRBV11-2 to TRBJ2-3; tentative D call: TRBD1 (5 bases). This CDR3 region has 14 residues. Between the trimmed V and J ends, which lost 5 bases and 2 bases, there was a span of 11 bases. CDR1 SGHAT and CDR2 FQNNGV come from the germline V gene. CDR3 nucleotides: TGTGCCAGCAGCCTAGGACATCTCACAGATACGCAGTATTTT. Amino acids: CASSLGHLTDTQYF.